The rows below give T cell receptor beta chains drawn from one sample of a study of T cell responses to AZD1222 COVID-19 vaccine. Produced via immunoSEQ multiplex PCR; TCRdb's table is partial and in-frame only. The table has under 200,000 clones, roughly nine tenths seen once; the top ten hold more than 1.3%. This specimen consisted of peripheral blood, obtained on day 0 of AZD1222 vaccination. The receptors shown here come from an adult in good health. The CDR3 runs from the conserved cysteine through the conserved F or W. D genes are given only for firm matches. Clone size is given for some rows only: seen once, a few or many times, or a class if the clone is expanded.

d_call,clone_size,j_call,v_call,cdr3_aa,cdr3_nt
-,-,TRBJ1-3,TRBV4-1,CASSQVERGSGGNTIYF,TGCGCCAGCAGCCAAGTGGAGAGGGGGTCGGGGGGAAACACCATATATTTT
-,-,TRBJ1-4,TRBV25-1,CASSEVVSGEKLFF,TGTGCCAGCAGTGAAGTCGTTTCCGGGGAAAAACTGTTTTTT
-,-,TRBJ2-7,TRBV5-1,CASSSDPATEVLSYEQYF,TGCGCCAGCAGCTCGGACCCCGCGACAGAGGTCCTTTCCTACGAGCAGTACTTC
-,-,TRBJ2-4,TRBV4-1,CASSRGGLVLRGNIQYF,TGCGCCAGCAGCCGAGGGGGACTCGTCCTAAGGGGAAACATTCAGTACTTC
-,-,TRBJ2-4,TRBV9,CASSSGTQAKNIQYF,TGTGCCAGCAGCTCCGGGACCCAAGCCAAAAACATTCAGTACTTC
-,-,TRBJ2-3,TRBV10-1,CASTLREGDTQYF,TGCGCCAGCACCTTGAGAGAGGGAGATACGCAGTATTTT
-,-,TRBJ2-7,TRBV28,CASSLRSRAYEQYF,TGTGCCAGCAGTTTAAGAAGCAGAGCCTACGAGCAGTACTTC
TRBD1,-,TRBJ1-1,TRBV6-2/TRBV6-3,CASSYPRTGVDTEAFF,TGTGCCAGCAGTTACCCAAGGACAGGGGTCGACACTGAAGCTTTCTTT
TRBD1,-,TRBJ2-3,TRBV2,CASRDDRDTQYF,TGTGCCAGCAGGGATGACAGGGACACGCAGTATTTT
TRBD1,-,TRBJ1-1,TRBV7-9,CASSPGQGNTEAFF,TGTGCCAGCAGCCCAGGACAGGGGAACACTGAAGCTTTCTTT
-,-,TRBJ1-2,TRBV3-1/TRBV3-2,CASSPRGNSNYGYTF,TGTGCCAGCAGCCCACGGGGCAACTCTAACTATGGCTACACCTTC
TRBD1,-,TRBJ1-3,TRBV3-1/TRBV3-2,CASSQVGTGPGNTIYF,TGTGCCAGCAGCCAAGTGGGGACAGGGCCTGGAAACACCATATATTTT
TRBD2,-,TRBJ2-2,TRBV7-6,CASSDSSGGTGELFF,TGTGCCAGCAGCGATTCTAGCGGGGGCACCGGGGAGCTGTTTTTT
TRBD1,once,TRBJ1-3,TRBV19,CASLPWTGASSGNTIYF,TGTGCCAGCCTCCCCTGGACAGGGGCAAGCTCTGGAAACACCATATATTTT
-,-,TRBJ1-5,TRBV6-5,CASSYSRSFNQPQHF,TGTGCCAGCAGTTACTCGAGGTCCTTCAATCAGCCCCAGCATTTT
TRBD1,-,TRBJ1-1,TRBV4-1,CASSQAPGGTEAFF,TGCGCCAGCAGCCAAGCCCCAGGGGGCACTGAAGCTTTCTTT
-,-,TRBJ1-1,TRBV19,CASSSAGTVNTEAFF,TGTGCCAGTAGTTCGGCCGGGACGGTGAACACTGAAGCTTTCTTT
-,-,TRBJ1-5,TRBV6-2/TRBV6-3,CASSYPRAWNQPQHF,TGTGCCAGCAGTTACCCCCGCGCTTGGAATCAGCCCCAGCATTTT
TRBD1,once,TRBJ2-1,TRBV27,CASSHGTGSYNEQFF,TGTGCCAGCAGTCATGGGACAGGATCCTACAATGAGCAGTTCTTC
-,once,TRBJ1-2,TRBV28,CASSLLGRGRGYTF,TGTGCCAGCAGTCTACTGGGACGAGGCCGTGGCTACACCTTC
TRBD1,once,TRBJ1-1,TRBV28,CASSYQDRDTEAFF,TGTGCCAGCAGTTATCAGGACAGGGACACTGAAGCTTTCTTT
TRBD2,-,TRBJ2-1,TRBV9,CASSVYQRGDNEQFF,TGTGCCAGCAGCGTGTACCAGCGGGGTGACAATGAGCAGTTCTTC
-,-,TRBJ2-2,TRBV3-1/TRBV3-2,CASSQEGRGVAYTGELFF,TGTGCCAGCAGCCAAGAAGGCAGGGGGGTCGCGTACACCGGGGAGCTGTTTTTT
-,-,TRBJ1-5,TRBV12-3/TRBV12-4,CASSLTADQPQHF,TGTGCCAGCAGTTTGACAGCCGATCAGCCCCAGCATTTT
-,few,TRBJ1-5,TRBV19,CASSMAGPRGQPQHF,TGTGCCAGTAGTATGGCAGGGCCGCGGGGTCAGCCCCAGCATTTT
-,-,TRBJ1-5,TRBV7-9,CASSLLGSNQPQHF,TGTGCCAGCAGCTTGCTGGGGAGCAATCAGCCCCAGCATTTT
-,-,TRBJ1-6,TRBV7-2,CASSSTRTAWNSPLHF,TGTGCCAGCAGCTCGACTCGGACAGCGTGGAATTCACCCCTCCACTTT
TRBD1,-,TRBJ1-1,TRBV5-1,CASSLGTGRTEAFF,TGCGCCAGCAGCTTGGGGACAGGGCGGACTGAAGCTTTCTTT
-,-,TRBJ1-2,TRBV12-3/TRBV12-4,CASSPDSTYGYTF,TGTGCCAGCAGTCCGGACAGTACCTATGGCTACACCTTC
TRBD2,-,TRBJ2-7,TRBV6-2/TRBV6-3,CASSSGTSGSYEQYF,TGTGCCAGCAGTTCCGGGACTAGCGGCTCCTACGAGCAGTACTTC
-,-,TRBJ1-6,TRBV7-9,CASSLALRDGYNSPLHF,TGTGCCAGCAGCTTGGCCCTCCGGGACGGTTATAATTCACCCCTCCACTTT
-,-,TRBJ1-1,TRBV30,CAWDYGRGNTEAFF,TGTGCCTGGGACTATGGACGAGGAAACACTGAAGCTTTCTTT
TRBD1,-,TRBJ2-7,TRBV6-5,CASSYALTGVEQYF,TGTGCCAGCAGTTACGCACTAACAGGGGTCGAGCAGTACTTC
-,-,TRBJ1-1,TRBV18,CAFSRGVSSEAFF,TGTGCCTTCTCCAGGGGAGTTTCAAGTGAAGCTTTCTTT
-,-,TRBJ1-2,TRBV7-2,CASSLARANYGYTF,TGTGCCAGCAGCTTAGCCAGGGCTAACTATGGCTACACCTTC
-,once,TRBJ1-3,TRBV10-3,CAITADSGNTIYF,TGTGCCATCACGGCGGACTCTGGAAACACCATATATTTT
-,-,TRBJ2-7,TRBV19,CASAGDHEQYF,TGTGCCAGCGCAGGGGACCACGAGCAGTACTTC
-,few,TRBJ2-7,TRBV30,CAWSARLKLERRTELGYEQYF,TGTGCCTGGAGCGCGCGATTAAAACTGGAAAGAAGGACAGAACTGGGCTACGAGCAGTACTTC
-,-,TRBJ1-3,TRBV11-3,CASSLDHTNTIYF,TGTGCCAGCAGCTTAGATCACACAAACACCATATATTTT
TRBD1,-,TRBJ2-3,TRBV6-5,CASTRDRGHADTQYF,TGTGCCAGCACCCGGGACAGGGGGCACGCAGATACGCAGTATTTT
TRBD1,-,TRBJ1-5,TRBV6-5,CASSHDRGDQPQHF,TGTGCCAGCAGCCACGACAGGGGTGATCAGCCCCAGCATTTT
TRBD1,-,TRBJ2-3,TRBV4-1,CASSQPRILTGDPHTDTQYF,TGCGCCAGCAGCCAACCCAGGATATTGACAGGGGACCCCCACACAGATACGCAGTATTTT
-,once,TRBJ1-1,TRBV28,CASSLGASITAFF,TGTGCCAGCAGTTTAGGTGCATCTATCACAGCTTTCTTT
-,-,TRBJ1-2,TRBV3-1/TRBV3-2,CASSQGHGTYGYTF,TGTGCCAGCAGCCAAGGACACGGAACCTATGGCTACACCTTC
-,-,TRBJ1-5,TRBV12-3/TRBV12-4,CASSTTGRQPQHF,TGTGCCAGCAGTACCACAGGGCGTCAGCCCCAGCATTTT
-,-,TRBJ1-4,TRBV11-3,CASSSQPATNEKLFF,TGTGCCAGCAGCTCCCAGCCAGCAACTAATGAAAAACTGTTTTTT
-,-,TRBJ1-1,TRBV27,CASSPGLGYTEAFF,TGTGCCAGCAGTCCGGGACTAGGTTACACTGAAGCTTTCTTT
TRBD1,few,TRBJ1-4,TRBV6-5,CASCLDRAFF,TGTGCCAGCTGTCTGGACAGGGCGTTTTTT